One sample yielded the 25 T cell receptor beta chains listed below, sequenced in a study of beta chain features in type 1 diabetes. Every isolated RNA sample was fully reverse transcribed, so sequencing captured expressed TCRB transcripts. TCRdb keeps only in-frame clones here, not all; method: immunoSEQ multiplex PCR. In the table there are a few hundred thousand clones, around a fifth of which are singletons. Material: naive CD4+ T cells from blood. These receptors all come from a woman between 18 and 29 years old in good health.

The chain carries TRBV19 and TRBJ2-1, with D perhaps TRBD1 (6 bases). The length of the CDR3 is 11 residues. The ends were cut back, 5 bases at V and 9 bases at J, with 8 bases in the middle. The germline V gene encodes CDR1 LNHDA and CDR2 SQIVND (reference sequence). The CDR3 DNA reads TGTGCCAGTAGTGTACAGGGTGAGCAGTTCTTC. Protein sequence: CASSVQGEQFF.

This clone was seen a few times. V is TRBV29-1 and J is TRBJ2-5; 8 positions agree with TRBD2. Germline CDR1 reads SQVTM; CDR2 reads ANQGSEA. The CDR3 is 12 amino acids. V trimming: 7 bases; J trimming: 5 bases; junction bases outside the gene matches: 6. This CDR3 is CSAAGGGETQYF. In DNA form, the CDR3 reads TGCAGCGCGGCGGGGGGAGGGGAGACCCAGTACTTC. The full variable domain, its missing parts supplied by reference TRBV29-1 and TRBJ2-5, is SAVISQKPSRDICQRGTSLTIQCQVDSQVTMMFWYRQQPGQSLTLIATANQGSEATYESGFVIDKFPISRPNLTFSTLTVSNMSPEDSSIYLCSAAGGGETQYFGPGTRLLVL.

This sequence joins TRBV5-4 and TRBJ1-2; TRBD1 is a possible D gene (5 bases). The CDR3 extends over 16 amino acids. V was cut by 4 bases and J by 4 bases, with 20 bases left in between. CDR1 SGHNT and CDR2 YYREEE come from the germline V gene (reference sequence). The CDR3 DNA is TGTGCCAGCAGCGTCGACCCGGGACGGGGAGGCTATGGCTACACCTTC. Translation gives CASSVDPGRGGYGYTF.

The chain joins TRBV2 to TRBJ2-7; D call uncertain. Looked up from germline, CDR1 is SNHLY and CDR2 is FYNNEI. The CDR3 is 12 amino acids. Trimming took off 7 bases at V and 2 bases at J, with 9 bases between the two ends. CDR3 sequence: CASNIQTYEQYF. CDR3 DNA sequence: TGTGCCAGCAACATACAGACCTACGAGCAGTACTTC.

On this clone: In the same sample, other DNA sequences code for this CDR3. The rearrangement links TRBV5-1 to TRBJ1-2, with D possibly TRBD1 on 5 matching bases. The germline CDR1 and CDR2 sequences are SGHRS and YFSETQ. This CDR3 has 14 amino acids. Trimming removed 0 bases from V and 4 bases from J, with 10 bases in between. The CDR3 protein is CASSLAQGGYGYTF. The CDR3 nucleotides are TGCGCCAGCAGCTTGGCCCAGGGAGGCTATGGCTACACCTTC.

This clone was seen a handful of times. The CDR3 spells CASTTTGGHYGYTF. CDR3 DNA sequence: TGTGCCAGCACTACGACAGGGGGGCACTATGGCTACACCTTC. This chain uses TRBV2 with TRBJ1-2; the match to TRBD1 covers 9 bases. With 7 bases clipped from V and 3 bases from J, the junction kept 6 bases outside the gene matches. Germline V gene sequence: CDR1 SNHLY, CDR2 FYNNEI. The CDR3 consists of 14 residues. The full variable domain, completed using reference TRBV2 and TRBJ1-2, is EPEVTQTPSHQVTQMGQEVILRCVPISNHLYFYWYRQILGQKVEFLVSFYNNEISEKSEIFDDQFSVERPDGSNFTLKIRSTKLEDSAMYFCASTTTGGHYGYTFGSGTRLTVV.

J is TRBJ1-5 and V is TRBV7-2; TRBD1 agrees at 8 bases. V shed 6 bases, J shed 6 bases, and the junction held 16 bases outside the gene matches. The V gene's germline CDR1 is SGHTA and CDR2 FQGNSA. The CDR3 is 17 residues long. In DNA, the CDR3 is TGTGCCAGCAGTTTATCCACCAGGGGGCGCTCGGGTCAGCCCCAGCATTTT. Its translation is CASSLSTRGRSGQPQHF.

The chain employs TRBV11-3 and TRBJ2-4, with 7 nucleotides matching TRBD2. V trimming: 4 bases; J trimming: 0 bases; junction bases outside the gene matches: 3. The CDR3 consists of 15 residues. Germline V CDR1 and CDR2: SGHNT, YENEEA. CDR3 coding DNA: TGTGCCAGCAGCTCTAGCGGACTAGCCAAAAACATTCAGTACTTC. Its protein is CASSSSGLAKNIQYF.

The chain has TRBV18 and TRBJ1-5; no clear D gene. V dropped 6 bases and J dropped 0 bases, with 9 bases sitting between them. The length of the CDR3 is 14 residues. Germline lookup yields CDR1 KGHSH and CDR2 LQKENI. The CDR3 DNA follows: TGTGCCAGCTCCCCCGGGAATAGCAATCAGCCCCAGCATTTT. This translates into CASSPGNSNQPQHF.

The V call is TRBV7-3, the J call TRBJ2-1; TRBD2 aligns across 14 bases. The CDR3 runs to 18 residues. V was pared by 2 bases and J by 4 bases, with 7 bases of the junction left unmatched. Looked up from germline, CDR1 is SGHTA and CDR2 is FQGTGA. The CDR3 sequence is CASSLQLTSGGAYNEQFF. The DNA for the CDR3 is TGTGCCAGCAGCTTACAGTTGACTAGCGGGGGGGCATACAATGAGCAGTTCTTC.

The chain has TRBV30 and TRBJ2-5; 8 nucleotides align to TRBD1. Losses at the gene ends were 2 bases for V and 5 bases for J; bases not matched to a gene: 4. The germline CDR1 and CDR2 sequences are GTSNPN and SVGIG (reference sequence). The CDR3 sequence is 13 residues long. As DNA, the CDR3 is TGTGCCTGGAGTAGACAGGGGCGGGAGACCCAGTACTTC. Its protein product is CAWSRQGRETQYF.

The V and J genes are TRBV29-1 and TRBJ2-1; 7 positions agree with TRBD2. V dropped 0 bases and J dropped 0; count of bases not matched to a gene: 5. CDR1 is SQVTM and CDR2 is ANQGSEA in the germline V gene. The CDR3 loop spans 16 amino acids. The CDR3 nucleotides read TGCAGCGTTGAAGATTACGCTAGCGGCTCCTACAATGAGCAGTTCTTC. The encoded protein is CSVEDYASGSYNEQFF.

The chain joins TRBV5-4 to TRBJ2-4; D possibly corresponds to TRBD1 (5 bases). The ends were cut back, 0 bases at V and 7 bases at J, with 11 bases in the middle. This CDR3 is built from 14 residues. From germline, CDR1 is SGHNT and CDR2 YYREEE (reference sequence). In DNA, the CDR3 is TGTGCCAGCAGCTTGGGGGGCCCGAGGAACATTCAGTACTTC. The encoded protein is CASSLGGPRNIQYF.

The chain joins TRBV7-8 to TRBJ1-3, with D unclear. In germline, CDR1 is SGHVS, CDR2 FQNEAQ. The germline V and J ends were trimmed by 5 bases and 3 bases, with 14 bases remaining between them. The CDR3 covers 15 residues. Written as DNA, the CDR3 is TGTGCCAGCAGCCGCCGGGCGGGTGATGGAAACACCATATATTTT. Translating it yields CASSRRAGDGNTIYF. The full variable domain, completed using reference TRBV7-8 and TRBJ1-3, is GAGVSQSPRYKVAKRGQDVALRCDPISGHVSLFWYQQALGQGPEFLTYFQNEAQLDKSGLPSDRFFAERPEGSVSTLKIQRTQQEDSAVYLCASSRRAGDGNTIYFGEGSWLTVV.

The CDR3 DNA reads TGTGCCAGCCTTAGGGGGGGCAGAGAGACCCAGTACTTC. It translates to CASLRGGRETQYF. The genes are TRBV5-4 and TRBJ2-5; D is perhaps TRBD2 (7 bases). This CDR3 is 13 amino acids long. Trimming stripped 7 bases from V and 4 bases from J, with 14 bases between. Per the germline V gene, CDR1 is SGHNT and CDR2 is YYREEE (reference sequence).

The chain couples TRBV25-1 to TRBJ2-7; perhaps TRBD2 as D (6 bases). Trimming stripped 2 bases from V and 6 bases from J, with 14 bases between. CDR1 is MGHDK and CDR2 is SYGVNS in the germline V gene. The CDR3 is 14 residues long. Written as DNA, the CDR3 is TGTGCCAGCAGTGAAGTGCGGGGTGGAGGCGAGCAGTACTTC. Encoded protein: CASSEVRGGGEQYF.

The V gene is TRBV11-2, the J gene TRBJ1-2; D is ambiguous. The germline V gene encodes CDR1 SGHAT and CDR2 FQNNGV. Trimming left V 0 bases short and J 3 bases short, with 5 bases between. The CDR3 runs to 13 residues. The CDR3 DNA follows: TGTGCCAGCAGCTTAGATCCGGACTATGGCTACACCTTC. Its protein product is CASSLDPDYGYTF.

In its sample, this clone was seen a few times. The V gene is TRBV7-9, the J gene TRBJ2-3; 10 bases fit TRBD2. The CDR3 extends over 15 amino acids. Per the germline V gene, CDR1 is SEHNR and CDR2 is FQNEAQ (reference sequence). Trimming at V came to 5 bases and at J to 5 bases, leaving 7 bases not matched to a gene. CDR3 DNA sequence: TGTGCCAGCAGCATAAGCGGGAGGGCCCGAGATACGCAGTATTTT. Amino acid sequence: CASSISGRARDTQYF.

This clone was seen a handful of times. This chain connects TRBV19 to TRBJ2-5, with 9 bases lining up with TRBD1. This CDR3 has 15 residues. CDR1 and CDR2 from the germline V gene are LNHDA and SQIVND (reference sequence). The V gene end was trimmed by 4 bases and the J gene end by 7 bases; junction bases not matched to a gene: 10. The CDR3 loop reads CASSTAGTGMRTQYF. DNA of the CDR3: TGTGCCAGTAGTACCGCCGGGACAGGGATGAGGACCCAGTACTTC.

This clone was counted only a few times. The chain uses TRBV5-1 and TRBJ2-1; D is possibly TRBD2 (6 bases). V lost 7 bases, J lost 5 bases, and 19 bases lay in between. CDR1 is SGHRS, CDR2 YFSETQ, per germline. The CDR3 has 15 residues. The CDR3 sequence: CASFRERRADNEQFF. The CDR3 DNA reads as TGCGCCAGCTTTCGGGAGCGCCGGGCCGACAATGAGCAGTTCTTC.

This chain connects TRBV10-3 to TRBJ1-2, with 7 bases aligning to TRBD1. V lost 4 bases and J lost 6; bases outside the gene matches: 11. The CDR3 is 15 residues long. The V gene's germline CDR1 is ENHRY and CDR2 SYGVKD. The CDR3 region has the DNA TGTGCCATCAGTGTCACTAACAGGGGAAGTGATGGCTACACCTTC. It translates to CAISVTNRGSDGYTF.

The chain employs TRBV25-1 and TRBJ2-3, with TRBD2 matching over 16 bases. CDR3 size: 16 residues. Germline trimming cut 5 bases from V and 9 bases from J; bases unmatched to any gene: 8. From germline, CDR1 is MGHDK and CDR2 SYGVNS. This chain's CDR3 is CASSSRGTSGRVTQYF. Here the CDR3 DNA reads TGTGCCAGCAGTTCGAGGGGGACTAGCGGGAGGGTAACGCAGTATTTT.

This chain joins TRBV5-1 and TRBJ2-5, with 10 bases fitting TRBD2. CDR1 SGHRS and CDR2 YFSETQ come from the germline V gene. With V trimmed by 4 bases and J by 0 bases, 3 bases remained unmatched. There are 15 residues in the CDR3. The CDR3 spells CASSQSGRDQETQYF. DNA for the CDR3: TGCGCCAGCAGCCAGAGCGGGAGGGACCAAGAGACCCAGTACTTC.

This clone has a handful of counts. CDR3 in DNA: TGCGCCAGCAGCCACGGGACAGGGCGAGGCTACACCTTC. This encodes CASSHGTGRGYTF. J is TRBJ1-2 and V is TRBV4-1, with 9 bases fitting TRBD1. Trimming took 3 bases from V and 8 from J; bases not matched to a gene: 4. The CDR3 spans 13 residues. Germline V lookup: CDR1 MGHRA, CDR2 YSYEKL.

This clone was counted between two and nine times. The chain combines TRBV5-1 with TRBJ2-4; a possible D gene is TRBD2 (5 bases). V was cut by 0 bases and J by 5 bases, with 6 bases left in between. CDR1 is SGHRS, CDR2 YFSETQ, per germline. This CDR3 spans 13 amino acids. Here the CDR3 DNA reads TGCGCCAGCAGCTTGGGGGGAGAAAACATTCAGTACTTC. Translated, it gives CASSLGGENIQYF.